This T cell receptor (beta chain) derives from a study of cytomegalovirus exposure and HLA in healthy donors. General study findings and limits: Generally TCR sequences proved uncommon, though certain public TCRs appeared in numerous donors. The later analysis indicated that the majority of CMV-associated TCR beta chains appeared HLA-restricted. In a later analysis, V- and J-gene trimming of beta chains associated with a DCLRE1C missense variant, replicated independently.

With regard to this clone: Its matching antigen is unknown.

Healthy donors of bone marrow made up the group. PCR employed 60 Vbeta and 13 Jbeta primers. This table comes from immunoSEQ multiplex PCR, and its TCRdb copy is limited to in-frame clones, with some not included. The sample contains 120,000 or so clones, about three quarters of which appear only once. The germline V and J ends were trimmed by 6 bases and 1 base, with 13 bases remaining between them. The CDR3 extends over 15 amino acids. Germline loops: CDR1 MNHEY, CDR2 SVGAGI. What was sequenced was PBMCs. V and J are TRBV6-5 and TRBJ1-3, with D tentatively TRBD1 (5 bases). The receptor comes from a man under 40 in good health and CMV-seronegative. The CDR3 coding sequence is TGTGCCAGCAGGGACACCGGGGGTTCTGGAAACACCATATATTTT. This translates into CASRDTGGSGNTIYF.